This T cell receptor (beta chain) originates from a study of CD8+ T cells in alopecia areata. Treatment described: oral pan-JAK inhibitor, 5-10 mg twice daily. Extraction of RNA preceded its reverse transcription into cDNA, which served as the sequencing template. Generated by immunoSEQ multiplex PCR, the TCRdb table keeps only in-frame clones and is missing some. The table shows some 120,000 clones, with around 50% occurring only once. The CDR3 totals 17 residues. Looked up from germline, CDR1 is SGHTA and CDR2 is FQGNSA. V was cut by 0 bases and J by 5 bases, with 18 bases left in between. The chain links TRBV7-2 to TRBJ2-3; D could derive from TRBD1 or TRBD2 (6 bases each). The sequence was collected from a human donor with alopecia areata. The source was CD8+ T cells sorted from blood, collected at week 24, from a patient treated with tofacitinib. For the CDR3, the DNA is TGTGCCAGCAGCTTAGCGGGCAGGGGCTGGGAGGAAGATACGCAGTATTTT. This sequence encodes CASSLAGRGWEEDTQYF.